One sample yielded the 3 T cell receptor beta chains listed below, sequenced in a study of T cell repertoires in cytomegalovirus infection (dated by TCRdb to about 2019). The treatment or condition label corresponds to: in vitro stimulation with specific CMV peptide epitopes to enrich CMV-specific T cells. The run used an Illumina HiSeq 1500. The raw public reads went through TCRdb reprocessing: fastp at Q25, MiXCR clone calling, in-frame beta chains kept. Here each entry gathers all rows of one CDR3 protein and keeps the most common genes and DNA. Counted in this sample were over 250,000 distinct CDR3 sequences; 20% to 25% of them appeared once. 15% to 20% of the sample is held by the ten biggest clonotypes. Antigens for these TCRs are unknown. The specimen comprised cultured PBMCs, sampled from culture after CMV antigen stimulation. The receptors derive from a human donor in good health (CMV status not recorded). Some clones in this sample may be carry-over from other donors' samples.

This clonotype was counted once. The chain recombines TRBV18 with TRBJ1-1, with D perhaps matching TRBD1 (6 bases). This CDR3 is built from 12 residues. V lost 3 bases and J lost 8, with 10 bases in between. Germline V CDR1 and CDR2: KGHSH, LQKENI. The DNA of the CDR3 is TGTGCCAGCTCACCGGGACAAATCGAAGCTTTCTTT. This codes for CASSPGQIEAFF.

This clonotype has a count of ten or more. The chain uses TRBV7-9 and TRBJ2-1; 7 positions agree with TRBD2. V shed 1 base and J 2 bases; nucleotides not matched to a gene: 5. This CDR3 comprises 16 residues. From germline, CDR1 is SEHNR and CDR2 FQNEAQ (reference sequence). The CDR3 coding sequence is TGTGCCAGCAGCTTAGTGGCCAGCGGGGCCTACAATGAGCAGTTCTTC. Translated, it gives CASSLVASGAYNEQFF. The full variable domain, completed using reference TRBV7-9 and TRBJ2-1, is DTGVSQNPRHKITKRGQNVTFRCDPISEHNRLYWYRQTLGQGPEFLTYFQNEAQLEKSRLLSDRFSAERPKGSFSTLEIQRTEQGDSAMYLCASSLVASGAYNEQFFGPGTRLTVL.

By proportion, this clonotype is medium-sized (0.01 to 0.1%). The chain uses TRBV6-5 and TRBJ1-5; D unresolved. From germline, CDR1 is MNHEY and CDR2 SVGAGI. This CDR3 has 16 amino acids. Trimming left V 0 bases short and J 2 bases short, with 11 bases between. The chain's CDR3 is CASSYSWEGGNQPQHF. In nucleotides, the CDR3 is TGTGCCAGCAGTTACTCGTGGGAAGGTGGCAATCAGCCCCAGCATTTT.